This is a list of T cell receptor beta chains from one sample in a study of blood T cell repertoires in COVID-19. Assay used: immunoSEQ multiplex PCR; TCRdb lists only in-frame clones, some missing. The repertoire has 90,000 to 120,000 clones, about 90% of them found once; the top ten carry 4.9%. The sample consisted of peripheral blood. These receptors all stem from a man between 40 and 49 years old with active or convalescent COVID-19. Each CDR3 is given with its conserved first and last residue. Fields, in order: V gene, clone size, D gene, J gene, CDR3 protein, CDR3 DNA. A D gene is named only where the DNA matches it firmly. Rows give clone size only sometimes, using once, few, many, or a class for an expanded clone.

V gene: TRBV19
clone size: NA
D gene: NA
J gene: TRBJ2-7
CDR3 protein: CASSMTGASYEQYF
CDR3 DNA: TGTGCCAGTAGTATGACAGGAGCCTCCTACGAGCAGTACTTC

V gene: TRBV7-2
clone size: NA
D gene: NA
J gene: TRBJ1-5
CDR3 protein: CASSLGAAQPQHF
CDR3 DNA: TGTGCCAGCAGCTTGGGGGCGGCTCAGCCCCAGCATTTT

V gene: TRBV28
clone size: NA
D gene: NA
J gene: TRBJ1-2
CDR3 protein: CASIAKKNYGYTF
CDR3 DNA: TGTGCCAGCATTGCGAAGAAAAACTATGGCTACACCTTC

V gene: TRBV7-2
clone size: NA
D gene: TRBD1
J gene: TRBJ1-6
CDR3 protein: CASGTGNSPLHF
CDR3 DNA: TGTGCCAGCGGGACAGGGAATTCACCCCTCCACTTT

V gene: TRBV10-3
clone size: NA
D gene: TRBD2
J gene: TRBJ2-7
CDR3 protein: CAISDVGGSTYEQYF
CDR3 DNA: TGTGCCATCAGTGATGTCGGCGGGAGTACCTACGAGCAGTACTTC

V gene: TRBV6-5
clone size: NA
D gene: NA
J gene: TRBJ1-5
CDR3 protein: CASRPRASNQPQHF
CDR3 DNA: TGTGCCAGCAGGCCGCGAGCTAGCAATCAGCCCCAGCATTTT

V gene: TRBV4-3
clone size: NA
D gene: NA
J gene: TRBJ2-1
CDR3 protein: CASSQDGSGKNEQFF
CDR3 DNA: TGCGCCAGCAGCCAAGATGGGTCAGGGAAGAATGAGCAGTTCTTC

V gene: TRBV3-1/TRBV3-2
clone size: NA
D gene: NA
J gene: TRBJ2-2
CDR3 protein: CASSQDKGGLYTGELFF
CDR3 DNA: TGTGCCAGCAGCCAAGATAAGGGGGGGCTTTACACCGGGGAGCTGTTTTTT

V gene: TRBV11-2
clone size: NA
D gene: TRBD2
J gene: TRBJ2-7
CDR3 protein: CASSLGTSGTYEQYF
CDR3 DNA: TGTGCCAGCAGCTTAGGGACTAGCGGGACCTACGAGCAGTACTTC

V gene: TRBV7-3
clone size: NA
D gene: NA
J gene: TRBJ2-3
CDR3 protein: CASSLGQITDTQYF
CDR3 DNA: TGTGCCAGCAGCTTAGGACAAATCACAGATACGCAGTATTTT

V gene: TRBV7-9
clone size: NA
D gene: TRBD1
J gene: TRBJ1-6
CDR3 protein: CASSSGQGTSPLHF
CDR3 DNA: TGTGCCAGCAGCTCCGGACAGGGGACCTCACCCCTCCACTTT

V gene: TRBV6-6
clone size: few
D gene: NA
J gene: TRBJ1-3
CDR3 protein: CASSQQFNSGNTIYF
CDR3 DNA: TGTGCCAGCAGCCAACAGTTCAACTCTGGAAACACCATATATTTT

V gene: TRBV29-1
clone size: NA
D gene: NA
J gene: TRBJ2-2
CDR3 protein: CSVEDEGRWDTGELFF
CDR3 DNA: TGCAGCGTTGAAGATGAAGGGAGGTGGGACACCGGGGAGCTGTTTTTT

V gene: TRBV15
clone size: NA
D gene: TRBD1
J gene: TRBJ2-5
CDR3 protein: CATSRDADRGGTQYF
CDR3 DNA: TGTGCCACCAGCAGAGATGCGGACAGGGGAGGAACCCAGTACTTC

V gene: TRBV19
clone size: NA
D gene: TRBD2
J gene: TRBJ2-1
CDR3 protein: CASRTSGRRGGEQFF
CDR3 DNA: TGTGCCAGTAGGACTAGCGGTAGACGAGGGGGTGAGCAGTTCTTC

V gene: TRBV27
clone size: NA
D gene: TRBD1
J gene: TRBJ1-1
CDR3 protein: CASRGRDRGIMNTEAFF
CDR3 DNA: TGTGCCAGCAGGGGCCGGGACAGGGGGATCATGAACACTGAAGCTTTCTTT

V gene: TRBV27
clone size: NA
D gene: TRBD2
J gene: TRBJ2-1
CDR3 protein: CASSWTRLAGAHNEQFF
CDR3 DNA: TGTGCCAGCAGTTGGACCCGACTAGCGGGAGCCCACAATGAGCAGTTCTTC

V gene: TRBV7-6
clone size: NA
D gene: NA
J gene: TRBJ2-7
CDR3 protein: CASSPRGRLSSYEQYF
CDR3 DNA: TGTGCCAGCAGCCCCCGGGGTAGGCTCAGCTCCTACGAGCAGTACTTC

V gene: TRBV7-2
clone size: NA
D gene: TRBD1
J gene: TRBJ2-5
CDR3 protein: CASSRGQGWTQYF
CDR3 DNA: TGTGCCAGCAGCCGTGGACAGGGATGGACCCAGTACTTC

V gene: TRBV28
clone size: NA
D gene: TRBD1
J gene: TRBJ1-1
CDR3 protein: CASRWGQPNTEAFF
CDR3 DNA: TGTGCCAGTAGATGGGGACAGCCGAACACTGAAGCTTTCTTT

V gene: TRBV6-1
clone size: NA
D gene: TRBD1
J gene: TRBJ1-5
CDR3 protein: CASSEAPGTGFLGNDQPQHF
CDR3 DNA: TGTGCCAGCAGCGAAGCGCCCGGGACAGGGTTTCTGGGGAATGATCAGCCCCAGCATTTT

V gene: TRBV11-2
clone size: many
D gene: NA
J gene: TRBJ2-7
CDR3 protein: CASSLAGWYEQYF
CDR3 DNA: TGTGCCAGCAGCTTAGCGGGATGGTACGAGCAGTACTTC

V gene: TRBV4-2
clone size: NA
D gene: TRBD1
J gene: TRBJ2-5
CDR3 protein: CASSQGDRGYQETQYF
CDR3 DNA: TGTGCCAGCAGCCAAGGAGACAGGGGGTACCAAGAGACCCAGTACTTC

V gene: TRBV28
clone size: NA
D gene: NA
J gene: TRBJ2-7
CDR3 protein: CATLDSVSYEQYF
CDR3 DNA: TGTGCCACCTTAGACAGTGTCTCCTACGAGCAGTACTTC

V gene: TRBV28
clone size: NA
D gene: NA
J gene: TRBJ1-4
CDR3 protein: CASSPAALVTNEKLFF
CDR3 DNA: TGTGCCAGCAGTCCCGCAGCGTTGGTGACTAATGAAAAACTGTTTTTT

V gene: TRBV5-5
clone size: NA
D gene: NA
J gene: TRBJ1-3
CDR3 protein: CASSLSTAIEPSGNTIYF
CDR3 DNA: TGTGCCAGCAGCTTATCGACAGCCATCGAACCCTCTGGAAACACCATATATTTT

V gene: TRBV7-2
clone size: NA
D gene: NA
J gene: TRBJ2-7
CDR3 protein: CASSFSGASYEQYF
CDR3 DNA: TGTGCCAGCAGCTTTAGTGGGGCATCCTACGAGCAGTACTTC

V gene: TRBV3-1/TRBV3-2
clone size: NA
D gene: NA
J gene: TRBJ2-1
CDR3 protein: CASSPSSSVSNEQFF
CDR3 DNA: TGTGCCAGCAGCCCTTCCTCGAGTGTATCCAATGAGCAGTTCTTC

V gene: TRBV5-4
clone size: few
D gene: TRBD1
J gene: TRBJ2-7
CDR3 protein: CASSPTGAYEQYF
CDR3 DNA: TGTGCCAGCAGCCCGACAGGGGCCTACGAGCAGTACTTC

V gene: TRBV30
clone size: NA
D gene: TRBD1
J gene: TRBJ2-7
CDR3 protein: CAWTLTGGSYEQYF
CDR3 DNA: TGTGCCTGGACCCTGACAGGGGGCTCCTACGAGCAGTACTTC

V gene: TRBV6-2/TRBV6-3
clone size: NA
D gene: NA
J gene: TRBJ1-1
CDR3 protein: CASSDSRGEAFF
CDR3 DNA: TGTGCCAGCAGTGACTCACGGGGAGAAGCTTTCTTT

V gene: TRBV6-2/TRBV6-3
clone size: NA
D gene: TRBD2
J gene: TRBJ2-3
CDR3 protein: CASRSSGGSTDTQYF
CDR3 DNA: TGTGCCAGCCGTTCTAGCGGGGGAAGCACAGATACGCAGTATTTT

V gene: TRBV5-1
clone size: once
D gene: NA
J gene: TRBJ1-2
CDR3 protein: CASSADLQGYGYTF
CDR3 DNA: TGCGCCAGCAGCGCGGATCTGCAGGGTTATGGCTACACCTTC

V gene: TRBV15
clone size: NA
D gene: NA
J gene: TRBJ2-7
CDR3 protein: CATRVRTDSYEQYF
CDR3 DNA: TGTGCCACCAGGGTAAGGACTGATTCCTACGAGCAGTACTTC

V gene: TRBV7-2
clone size: NA
D gene: TRBD2
J gene: TRBJ2-5
CDR3 protein: CASSPSSGMGTQYF
CDR3 DNA: TGTGCCAGCAGCCCCAGTAGCGGGATGGGGACCCAGTACTTC

V gene: TRBV11-2
clone size: NA
D gene: TRBD2
J gene: TRBJ2-7
CDR3 protein: CARSRYFGLAGMSSYEQYF
CDR3 DNA: TGTGCCAGGAGTCGGTATTTCGGACTAGCGGGAATGAGCTCCTACGAGCAGTACTTC

V gene: TRBV30
clone size: NA
D gene: NA
J gene: TRBJ2-6
CDR3 protein: CAWSVGFSGANVLTF
CDR3 DNA: TGTGCCTGGAGTGTGGGCTTCTCTGGGGCCAACGTCCTGACTTTC

V gene: TRBV4-3
clone size: NA
D gene: NA
J gene: TRBJ1-2
CDR3 protein: CASSQIQGESGYTF
CDR3 DNA: TGCGCCAGCAGCCAAATACAGGGAGAAAGTGGCTACACCTTC

V gene: TRBV2
clone size: NA
D gene: TRBD1
J gene: TRBJ2-7
CDR3 protein: CASSQPPGTGVYEQYF
CDR3 DNA: TGTGCCAGCAGTCAACCCCCCGGGACAGGGGTGTACGAGCAGTACTTC

V gene: TRBV3-1/TRBV3-2
clone size: NA
D gene: TRBD1
J gene: TRBJ1-6
CDR3 protein: CASSQENRGLLNSPLHF
CDR3 DNA: TGTGCCAGCAGCCAAGAAAACAGGGGACTCCTTAATTCACCCCTCCACTTT

V gene: TRBV3-1/TRBV3-2
clone size: NA
D gene: TRBD2
J gene: TRBJ2-1
CDR3 protein: CASSPRTSGRANEQFF
CDR3 DNA: TGTGCCAGCAGCCCTCGGACTAGCGGGAGGGCCAATGAGCAGTTCTTC

V gene: TRBV7-2
clone size: NA
D gene: NA
J gene: TRBJ2-1
CDR3 protein: CASSLVGGDEQFF
CDR3 DNA: TGTGCCAGCAGCTTAGTAGGGGGGGATGAGCAGTTCTTC

V gene: TRBV5-8
clone size: NA
D gene: NA
J gene: TRBJ1-2
CDR3 protein: CASSIVGPIANYGYTF
CDR3 DNA: TGTGCCAGCAGCATCGTCGGTCCGATAGCTAACTATGGCTACACCTTC

V gene: TRBV4-1
clone size: NA
D gene: NA
J gene: TRBJ2-2
CDR3 protein: CASSQGPRTGELFF
CDR3 DNA: TGCGCCAGCAGCCAAGGGCCCCGCACCGGGGAGCTGTTTTTT

V gene: TRBV23-1
clone size: NA
D gene: TRBD1
J gene: TRBJ1-3
CDR3 protein: CASSPRTGGHLNTIYF
CDR3 DNA: TGCGCCAGCAGCCCTAGAACAGGGGGCCACTTAAACACCATATATTTT

V gene: TRBV5-4
clone size: few
D gene: NA
J gene: TRBJ1-1
CDR3 protein: CASAASPGVNTEAFF
CDR3 DNA: TGTGCCAGCGCCGCAAGCCCCGGAGTGAACACTGAAGCTTTCTTT

V gene: TRBV2
clone size: once
D gene: TRBD1
J gene: TRBJ2-5
CDR3 protein: CASWTGDETQYF
CDR3 DNA: TGTGCCAGCTGGACAGGGGACGAGACCCAGTACTTC

V gene: TRBV28
clone size: NA
D gene: TRBD1
J gene: TRBJ1-1
CDR3 protein: CASRTGGVAAFF
CDR3 DNA: TGTGCCAGCAGGACAGGGGGAGTGGCAGCTTTCTTT